The sequence of this T cell receptor beta chain was determined in a study of T cells in localized non-small cell lung cancer. Overall study results and limits: Adjacent uninvolved lung tissue had the highest T cell clonality, exceeding tumor. Density of T cells in blood, when higher, went with longer overall survival. For the top 100 tumor clones, a median about 50 also appeared in adjacent lung.

Notes on this clone: Antigen: not known.

The CDR3 length is 15 residues. Per germline, CDR1 MDHEN and CDR2 SYDVKM. V shed 8 bases and J 6 bases; nucleotides not matched to a gene: 15. Here immunoSEQ multiplex PCR was the method, and the copy in TCRdb shows in-frame clones only, minus some. The sample includes 100,000 to 150,000 clones, around 90% seen only once; the top ten take about 1.5%. This sequence joins TRBV28 and TRBJ2-7, with 8 positions matching TRBD1. The sample was peripheral blood, taken before any cancer treatment. The clonotype was recovered from a female donor of 60 years or more with stage I lung adenocarcinoma. The CDR3 sequence is CASGSGGAGVGEQYF. The CDR3, as DNA: TGTGCCAGCGGATCAGGGGGCGCCGGGGTGGGCGAGCAGTACTTC.